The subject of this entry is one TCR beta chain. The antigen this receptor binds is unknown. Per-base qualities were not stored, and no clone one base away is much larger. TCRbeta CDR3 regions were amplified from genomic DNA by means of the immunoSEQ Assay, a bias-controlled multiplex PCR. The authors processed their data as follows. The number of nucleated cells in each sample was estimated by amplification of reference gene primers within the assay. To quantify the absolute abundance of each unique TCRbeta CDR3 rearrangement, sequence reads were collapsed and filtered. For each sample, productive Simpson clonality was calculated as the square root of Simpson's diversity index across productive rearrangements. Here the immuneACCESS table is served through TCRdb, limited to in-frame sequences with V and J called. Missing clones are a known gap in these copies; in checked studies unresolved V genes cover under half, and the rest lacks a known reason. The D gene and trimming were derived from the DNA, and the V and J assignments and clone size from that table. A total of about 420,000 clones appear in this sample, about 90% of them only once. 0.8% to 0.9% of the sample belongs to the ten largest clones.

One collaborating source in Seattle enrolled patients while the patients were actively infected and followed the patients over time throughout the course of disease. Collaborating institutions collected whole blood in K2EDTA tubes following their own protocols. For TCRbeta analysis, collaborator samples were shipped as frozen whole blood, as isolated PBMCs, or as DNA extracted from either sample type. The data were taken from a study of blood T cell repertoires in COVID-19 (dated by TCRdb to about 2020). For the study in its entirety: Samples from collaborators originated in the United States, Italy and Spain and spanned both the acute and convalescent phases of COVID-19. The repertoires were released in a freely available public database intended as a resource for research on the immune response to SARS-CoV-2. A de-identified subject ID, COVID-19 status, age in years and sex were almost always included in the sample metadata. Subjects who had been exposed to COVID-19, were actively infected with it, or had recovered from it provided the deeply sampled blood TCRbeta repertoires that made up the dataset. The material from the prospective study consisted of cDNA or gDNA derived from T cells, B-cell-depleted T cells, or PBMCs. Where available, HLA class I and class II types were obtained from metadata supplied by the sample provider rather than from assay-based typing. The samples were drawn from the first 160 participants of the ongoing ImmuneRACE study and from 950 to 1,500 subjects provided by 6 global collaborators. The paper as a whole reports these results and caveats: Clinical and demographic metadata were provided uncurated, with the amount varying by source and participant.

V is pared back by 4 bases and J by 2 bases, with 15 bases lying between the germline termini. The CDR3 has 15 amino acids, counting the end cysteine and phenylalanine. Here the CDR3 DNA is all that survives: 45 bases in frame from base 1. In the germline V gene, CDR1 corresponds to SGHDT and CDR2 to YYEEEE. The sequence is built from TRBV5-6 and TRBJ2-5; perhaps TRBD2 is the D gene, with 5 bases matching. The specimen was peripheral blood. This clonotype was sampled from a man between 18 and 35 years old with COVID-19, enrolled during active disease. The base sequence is TGTGCCAGCAGCGGCACTTATAAGCGGCAAGAGACCCAGTACTTC. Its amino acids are CASSGTYKRQETQYF.